These 4 T cell receptor beta chains share one sample of origin, sequenced in a study of OX40 agonist ivuxolimab in advanced cancers. Sequenced by immunoSEQ multiplex PCR; TCRdb stores in-frame clones only, minus some. This sample has 80,000 to 100,000 clones, with about 91% found just once. The sequencing used CD4+ or CD8+ T cells sorted from blood, collected in a trial of the OX40 agonist ivuxolimab. The receptor set was obtained from an adult with an advanced solid tumor such as melanoma, head and neck, liver or kidney cancer.

The chain recombines TRBV6-1 with TRBJ1-3; TRBD1 aligns across 10 bases. The CDR3 totals 19 residues. Germline V gives CDR1 MNHNS, CDR2 SASEGT. V shed 4 bases, J shed 0 bases, and the junction held 12 bases outside the gene matches. The CDR3 region is CASSVSLGQGGISGNTIYF. CDR3 coding DNA: TGTGCCAGCAGTGTATCATTAGGACAGGGGGGCATCTCTGGAAACACCATATATTTT.

V and J are TRBV6-5 and TRBJ1-5, with D possibly TRBD1 on 5 matching bases. Trimming pared 6 bases from V and 6 bases from J, leaving 15 bases between. CDR3 length: 14 amino acids. CDR1 MNHEY and CDR2 SVGAGI come from the germline V gene. CDR3: CASSPSGTSQPQHF. Written as DNA, the CDR3 is TGTGCCAGCAGCCCGTCCGGGACGAGTCAGCCCCAGCATTTT.

The rearrangement uses TRBV19 and TRBJ1-1; D remains unclear. V shed 7 bases and J shed 1 base, with 13 bases lying between them. Per the germline V gene, CDR1 is LNHDA and CDR2 is SQIVND (reference sequence). The CDR3 sequence is 14 residues long. CDR3 region: CASTPRAENTEAFF. In DNA, the CDR3 is TGTGCCAGTACTCCCCGGGCGGAGAACACTGAAGCTTTCTTT.

The chain is built from TRBV5-1 and TRBJ1-4, with 7 bases that match TRBD1. V trimming: 2 bases; J trimming: 8 bases; junction bases outside the gene matches: 12. This CDR3 has 16 amino acids. Germline CDR1 is SGHRS and CDR2 is YFSETQ. CDR3 amino acids: CASSLETGQLKEKLFF. CDR3 in DNA: TGCGCCAGCAGCTTAGAGACAGGGCAGCTGAAAGAAAAACTGTTTTTT.